This TCR beta chain is from a study of a mutant IDH1 vaccine in newly diagnosed glioma. Study-wide context: Most had both radiotherapy and temozolomide beforehand; others had only one.

Trimming shortened V by 2 bases and J by 8 bases, and 9 bases separated the two germline ends. The CDR3 totals 12 residues. CDR1 is MNHEY, CDR2 SVGAGI, per germline. Time point meaning: baseline, week 1 (first vaccination visit). The treatment: pre-vaccination baseline after standard-of-care therapy. Every donor had a new WHO grade 3 or 4 astrocytoma that was IDH1-mutant, with loss of nuclear ATRX. Whole-study findings and limits: Among top peripheral T cell clonotypes, changes seemed unrelated to pseudoprogression. In 93.3% of patients, immune responses induced by the vaccine occurred.

Comments on this clone: Its target is not known.

The method was immunoSEQ multiplex PCR; TCRdb's version includes in-frame clones alone and lacks a portion of them. This table has approximately 70,000 clones, 86% appearing once. This TCR derives from a man aged 25-45 years with glioma. The specimen was PBMCs, collected from a glioma patient treated with radiotherapy, temozolomide or both. The rearrangement links TRBV6-5 to TRBJ1-1, with unresolved D. The CDR3 here is CASSYPGMEAFF. Written as DNA, the CDR3 is TGTGCCAGCAGTTACCCAGGAATGGAAGCTTTCTTT.